This TCR beta chain derives from a study of T cell repertoires in cytomegalovirus infection. Study background: Researchers turned to recently identified HLA-C-restricted CMV epitopes as well as well-studied HLA-B-restricted ones. Based on public TCR beta signatures, there were indications of CMV infection and of a matching HLA type.

MiXCR, run by TCRdb on the reads, gives a single entry per CDR3 protein. The sample holds approximately 990,000 distinct CDR3 sequences, about 33% seen once. Study-level points and caveats: Individuals carrying CMV plus the relevant HLA were identified by cumulative frequency of public TCR beta families. HLA-C-restricted CMV clonotypes gave the most frequent clonotype in two of eight donors.

This clonotype was counted a few times. The antigen remains unidentified. This CDR3 region has 15 residues. V was pared by 4 bases and J by 1 base, with 8 bases of the junction left unmatched. CDR1 and CDR2 from the germline V gene are SQVTM and ANQGSEA. V gene TRBV29-1 combines with J gene TRBJ2-3; the match to TRBD1 covers 7 bases. The TCR comes from a human donor in good health (CMV status not recorded). Some clones in this sample may be carry-over from other donors' samples. This specimen consisted of cultured CD8+ T cells from PBMCs, obtained from culture after CMV antigen stimulation. CDR3 nucleotides: TGCAGCGTTGTTCGTAGACAGGGCGGCACAGATACGCAGTATTTT. This translates into CSVVRRQGGTDTQYF.